These 24 T cell receptor beta chains were all obtained from the same sample, sequenced in a study of control samples from healthy donors and cancer patients. The data were produced by immunoSEQ multiplex PCR, yet TCRdb's version contains in-frame clones alone and is incomplete. The sample includes a few hundred thousand clones, around nine tenths seen only once; the top ten take 6% to 7%. Sequencing was performed on PBMCs. All receptors derive from a man aged 40-55 years with head and neck cancer.

This chain links TRBV6-2 or TRBV6-3 with TRBJ1-2; D uncertain. The germline V and J ends were trimmed by 0 bases and 7 bases, with 18 bases remaining between them. The CDR3 is made up of 16 amino acids. From germline, CDR1 is MNHEY and CDR2 SVGEGT. CDR3 sequence (DNA): TGTGCCAGCAGTTACTCGAATCCCGAGGTTCTTCGTGGCTACACCTTC. This codes for CASSYSNPEVLRGYTF.

The chain has TRBV5-4 and TRBJ2-1; 8 nucleotides match TRBD1. J lost 4 bases, V lost 3 bases, and 6 bases had no gene match. Germline values: CDR1 SGHNT, CDR2 YYREEE (reference sequence). The CDR3 spans 15 residues. Here the CDR3 reads CASSWGTGSYNEQFF. In DNA form, the CDR3 reads TGTGCCAGCAGCTGGGGGACAGGTAGTTACAATGAGCAGTTCTTC. The entire variable domain, with the rest obtained from reference TRBV5-4 and TRBJ2-1, is as follows: ETGVTQSPTHLIKTRGQQVTLRCSSQSGHNTVSWYQQALGQGPQFIFQYYREEENGRGNFPPRFSGLQFPNYSSELNVNALELDDSALYLCASSWGTGSYNEQFFGPGTRLTVL.

This chain uses TRBV6-5 with TRBJ1-1, with D unresolved. V was clipped by 7 bases and J by 3 bases, with 18 bases between them. CDR3 length: 15 residues. Germline V lookup: CDR1 MNHEY, CDR2 SVGAGI. The CDR3 DNA sequence: TGTGCCAGCACCATGGCCGCGGGTAGGGACACTGAAGCTTTCTTT. Translated, it gives CASTMAAGRDTEAFF.

The V and J genes are TRBV4-2 and TRBJ2-7, with 13 nucleotides matching TRBD2. CDR3 length: 14 residues. Unmatched junction bases numbered 1, after V lost 4 bases and J lost 4 bases. The germline V gene encodes CDR1 LGHNA and CDR2 YNFKEQ. CDR3 sequence: CASSPGLAGYEQYF. For the CDR3, the DNA is TGTGCCAGCAGCCCGGGACTAGCGGGATACGAGCAGTACTTC.

This chain uses TRBV3-1 (or the pseudogene TRBV3-2) with TRBJ2-3, with D possibly TRBD1 on 6 matching bases. Trimming took off 0 bases at V and 1 base at J, with 11 bases between the two ends. Germline CDR1 reads LGHDT; CDR2 reads YNNKEL (reference sequence). The CDR3 totals 16 residues. In DNA form, the CDR3 reads TGTGCCAGCAGCCAAGAGGCACAGGGCCGCACAGATACGCAGTATTTT. Translation: CASSQEAQGRTDTQYF.

The J gene is TRBJ2-3, the V gene TRBV7-3; 7 nucleotides line up with TRBD2. Germline V gene data show CDR1 as SGHTA and CDR2 as FQGTGA. The CDR3 sequence is 15 residues long. Unmatched junction bases numbered 5, after V lost 3 bases and J lost 2 bases. The CDR3 sequence is CASSLIAGNTDTQYF. CDR3 nucleotide sequence: TGTGCCAGCAGCTTGATAGCGGGTAACACAGATACGCAGTATTTT. The full variable domain, completed using reference TRBV7-3 and TRBJ2-3, is GAGVSQTPSNKVTEKGKYVELRCDPISGHTALYWYRQSLGQGPEFLIYFQGTGAADDSGLPNDRFFAVRPEGSVSTLKIQRTERGDSAVYLCASSLIAGNTDTQYFGPGTRLTVL.

The chain couples TRBV2 to TRBJ2-6; D ambiguous. CDR1 is SNHLY, CDR2 FYNNEI, per germline. The germline V and J ends were trimmed by 7 bases and 0 bases, with 7 bases remaining between them. The CDR3 totals 14 residues. CDR3 region: CASTPNSGANVLTF. CDR3 DNA sequence: TGTGCCAGCACCCCCAACTCTGGGGCCAACGTCCTGACTTTC.

The chain has TRBV19 and TRBJ2-2; 7 bases map to TRBD1. Looked up from germline, CDR1 is LNHDA and CDR2 is SQIVND (reference sequence). The junction had 9 bases not matched to a gene; V was cut back by 0 bases and J by 2 bases. This CDR3 is 18 amino acids long. The chain's CDR3 is CASSIEKGQPDNTGELFF. As DNA, the CDR3 is TGTGCCAGTAGTATAGAAAAGGGACAGCCGGACAACACCGGGGAGCTGTTTTTT.

The J gene is TRBJ1-5, the V gene TRBV29-1; D may be TRBD1 (6 bases). V was cut by 6 bases and J by 5 bases, with 14 bases left in between. Germline CDR1 reads SQVTM; CDR2 reads ANQGSEA. The CDR3 has 13 amino acids. The CDR3 DNA reads TGCAGCGTACAGGGAGGTTCTGATCAGCCCCAGCATTTT. This sequence encodes CSVQGGSDQPQHF.

The chain recombines TRBV7-3 with TRBJ2-5; a possible D gene is TRBD1 (5 bases). This CDR3 contains 14 residues. V shed 5 bases and J shed 1 base, with 11 bases lying between them. Germline assignment: CDR1 SGHTA and CDR2 FQGTGA. The CDR3 nucleotides are TGTGCCAGCAGCCCCACAGGAGCCCAAGAGACCCAGTACTTC. It is translated as CASSPTGAQETQYF. Full variable domain (outside the CDR3, taken from reference TRBV7-3 and TRBJ2-5): GAGVSQTPSNKVTEKGKYVELRCDPISGHTALYWYRQSLGQGPEFLIYFQGTGAADDSGLPNDRFFAVRPEGSVSTLKIQRTERGDSAVYLCASSPTGAQETQYFGPGTRLLVL.

This clone was recorded once. The rearrangement links TRBV28 to TRBJ2-1, with D possibly matching TRBD1 (6 bases). Germline CDR1 and CDR2: MDHEN and SYDVKM. V was shortened by 3 bases and J by 9 bases, with 18 bases between the two germline ends. CDR3 length equals 15 residues. The CDR3 DNA reads as TGTGCCAGCAGTTTGTTCTCAGGAGGACAGTCTGAGCAGTTCTTC. Protein sequence: CASSLFSGGQSEQFF.

V usage is TRBV7-8 and J usage is TRBJ2-2; perhaps TRBD1 as D (6 bases). This CDR3 is 14 amino acids long. The ends were cut back, 5 bases at V and 6 bases at J, with 13 bases in the middle. Germline lookup yields CDR1 SGHVS and CDR2 FQNEAQ. The CDR3 spells CASSPRQVAGELFF. The CDR3 DNA reads TGTGCCAGCAGCCCCAGACAGGTGGCCGGGGAGCTGTTTTTT.

This clone has a single count. The chain employs TRBV7-9 and TRBJ2-7, with unresolved D. CDR1 is SEHNR and CDR2 is FQNEAQ in the germline V gene (reference sequence). Trimming removed 3 bases from V and 3 bases from J, with 15 bases in between. The length of the CDR3 is 15 residues. The CDR3 spells CASSFSQLGFYEQYF. The CDR3, as DNA: TGTGCCAGCAGCTTCTCTCAGCTGGGATTCTACGAGCAGTACTTC.

The gene calls are TRBV28 and TRBJ2-7; 7 bases are shared with TRBD2. Germline CDR1 and CDR2: MDHEN and SYDVKM. CDR3 length equals 18 residues. The junction had 19 bases not matched to a gene; V was cut back by 7 bases and J by 1 base. CDR3 sequence: CASISQGGGRGRSYEQYF. DNA of the CDR3: TGTGCCAGCATCTCCCAGGGCGGAGGGAGGGGACGGTCCTACGAGCAGTACTTC.

The rearrangement uses TRBV9 and TRBJ2-7; 7 positions agree with TRBD2. V dropped 3 bases and J dropped 5; count of bases not matched to a gene: 11. The V gene's germline CDR1 is SGDLS and CDR2 YYNGEE. The CDR3 is 15 amino acids. Written as DNA, the CDR3 is TGTGCCAGCAGCGGGGCGGGGGAATACATTGACGAGCAGTACTTC. This codes for CASSGAGEYIDEQYF.

This chain connects TRBV6-6 to TRBJ2-2, with 7 bases that match TRBD1. The CDR3 extends over 14 amino acids. With 5 bases clipped from V and 6 bases from J, the junction kept 6 bases outside the gene matches. Germline CDR1 reads MNHNY; CDR2 reads SVGAGI (reference sequence). The CDR3 region is CASSPTGVSGELFF. In nucleotides, the CDR3 is TGTGCCAGCAGTCCTACAGGGGTATCCGGGGAGCTGTTTTTT.

This clone was picked up a small number of times. The V gene is TRBV6-1, the J gene TRBJ1-5; perhaps TRBD1 as D (5 bases). The germline V and J ends were trimmed by 4 bases and 0 bases, with 16 bases remaining between them. The CDR3 has 17 amino acids. Germline V gene lookup returns CDR1 MNHNS and CDR2 SASEGT. The CDR3 region has the DNA TGTGCCAGCAGTGCGGGGACCGACCTCTATAGCAATCAGCCCCAGCATTTT. This encodes CASSAGTDLYSNQPQHF.

This chain connects TRBV19 to TRBJ2-1; D unresolved. Germline CDR1 reads LNHDA; CDR2 reads SQIVND (reference sequence). V dropped 10 bases and J dropped 3 bases, with 16 bases sitting between them. The CDR3 is made up of 14 amino acids. The CDR3 bases are TGTGCCACCACCCCACGGGCCGACTACAATGAGCAGTTCTTC. Translated, it gives CATTPRADYNEQFF.

This rearrangement joins TRBV7-3 to TRBJ2-3; TRBD1 or TRBD2 may be the D gene (6 bases each). The V gene's germline CDR1 is SGHTA and CDR2 FQGTGA. The CDR3 runs 15 residues. Trimming took off 8 bases at V and 0 bases at J, with 15 bases between the two ends. CDR3 coding DNA: TGTGCCAGCTCCTCAAGGGGGGATAGCACAGATACGCAGTATTTT. Translation gives CASSSRGDSTDTQYF.

V and J are TRBV7-3 and TRBJ2-1; 12 bases are shared with TRBD2. Trimming removed 1 base from V and 8 bases from J; junction bases left unmatched: 6. The CDR3 spans 16 residues. Germline V lookup: CDR1 SGHTA, CDR2 FQGTGA. The CDR3 DNA is TGTGCCAGCAGCTTAAGCCGGGCTAGCGGGAGGGATGAGCAGTTCTTC. It specifies CASSLSRASGRDEQFF.

This chain connects TRBV5-4 to TRBJ1-1; 7 bases match TRBD1. The CDR3 totals 13 residues. With 0 bases clipped from V and 5 bases from J, the junction kept 1 base outside the gene matches. CDR1 is SGHNT, CDR2 YYREEE, per germline (reference sequence). CDR3 residues: CASSLDRGTEAFF. As DNA, the CDR3 is TGTGCCAGCAGCTTGGACAGGGGTACTGAAGCTTTCTTT.

This clone was detected a few times. The rearrangement uses TRBV5-1 and TRBJ2-7; weak D call: TRBD2 (6 bases). Per germline, CDR1 SGHRS and CDR2 YFSETQ. The CDR3 sequence is 14 residues long. Trimming took 2 bases from V and 2 from J, leaving 11 bases between them. The CDR3 nucleotides read TGCGCCAGCAGCTTAGGGGAGGTCCCCTACGAGCAGTACTTC. It is translated as CASSLGEVPYEQYF.

V is TRBV2 and J is TRBJ1-2; D may be TRBD1 (5 bases). V was clipped by 7 bases and J by 3 bases, with 6 bases between them. CDR1 SNHLY and CDR2 FYNNEI come from the germline V gene. This CDR3 has 11 amino acids. The CDR3 DNA follows: TGTGCCAGCATGGGGCACTATGGCTACACCTTC. Its translation: CASMGHYGYTF. The complete variable domain, with remaining parts taken from reference TRBV2 and TRBJ1-2, reads EPEVTQTPSHQVTQMGQEVILRCVPISNHLYFYWYRQILGQKVEFLVSFYNNEISEKSEIFDDQFSVERPDGSNFTLKIRSTKLEDSAMYFCASMGHYGYTFGSGTRLTVV.

A word on this clone: A junction boundary mismatches the germline segment, possibly from a read error. J is TRBJ2-1 and V is TRBV7-7; possible D gene TRBD1, 6 bases. From germline, CDR1 is SSHAT and CDR2 FNYEAQ (reference sequence). The CDR3 sequence is 13 residues long. Here the CDR3 reads CASSPGQTTEQFF. The CDR3 DNA reads TGTGCTAGCAGCCCCGGACAGACGACGGAGCAGTTCTTC.